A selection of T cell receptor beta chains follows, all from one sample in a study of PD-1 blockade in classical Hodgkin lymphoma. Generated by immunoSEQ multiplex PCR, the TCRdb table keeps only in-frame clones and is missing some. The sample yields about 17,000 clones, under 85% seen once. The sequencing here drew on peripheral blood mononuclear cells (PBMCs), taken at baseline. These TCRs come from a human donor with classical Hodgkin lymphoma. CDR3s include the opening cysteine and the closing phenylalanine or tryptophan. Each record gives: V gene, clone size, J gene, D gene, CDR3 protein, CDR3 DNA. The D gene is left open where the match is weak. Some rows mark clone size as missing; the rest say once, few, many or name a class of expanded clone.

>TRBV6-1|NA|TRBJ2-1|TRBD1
CASITDRGRNEQFF
TGTGCCAGCATAACGGACAGGGGGCGCAATGAGCAGTTCTTC
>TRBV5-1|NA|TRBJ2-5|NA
CASSSGPSPLETQYF
TGCGCCAGCAGCTCTGGGCCTAGCCCCTTAGAGACCCAGTACTTC
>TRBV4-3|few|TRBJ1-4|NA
CASSQERGLGEKLFF
TGCGCCAGCAGCCAAGAGCGCGGGCTTGGGGAAAAACTGTTTTTT
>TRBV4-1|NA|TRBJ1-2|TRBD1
CASSQVNRGTYGYTF
TGCGCCAGCAGCCAAGTGAACAGGGGGACCTATGGCTACACCTTC
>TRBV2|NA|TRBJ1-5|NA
CASSEEVGPQPQHF
TGTGCCAGCAGTGAGGAAGTAGGGCCTCAGCCCCAGCATTTT
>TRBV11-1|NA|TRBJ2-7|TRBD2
CASSLLSSGSYEQYF
TGTGCCAGCAGCTTACTTTCTAGCGGGTCCTACGAGCAGTACTTC
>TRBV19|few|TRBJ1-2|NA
CASSTSGEGLGPYGYTF
TGTGCCAGTAGTACATCGGGGGAGGGTCTAGGACCCTATGGCTACACCTTC
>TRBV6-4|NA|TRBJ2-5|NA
CASSSDRGRTSEQETQYF
TGTGCCAGCAGCTCTGACAGGGGTAGGACTAGCGAACAAGAGACCCAGTACTTC
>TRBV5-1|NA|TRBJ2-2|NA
CASSLIYTANTGELFF
TGCGCCAGCAGCTTAATATATACGGCGAACACCGGGGAGCTGTTTTTT
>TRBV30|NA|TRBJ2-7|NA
CAWSAGHYYEQYF
TGTGCCTGGAGTGCGGGACACTACTACGAGCAGTACTTC
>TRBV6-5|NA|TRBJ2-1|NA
CASSYGLATGEQFF
TGTGCCAGCAGTTACGGTCTAGCTACGGGTGAGCAGTTCTTC
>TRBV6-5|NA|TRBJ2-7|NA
CASSFGGGPYEQYF
TGTGCCAGCAGTTTCGGTGGGGGTCCCTACGAGCAGTACTTC
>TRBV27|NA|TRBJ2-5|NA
CASSFRLGGETQYF
TGTGCCAGCAGTTTCAGACTGGGCGGAGAGACCCAGTACTTC
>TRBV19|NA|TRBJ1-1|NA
CASSIAAEIFVTEAFF
TGTGCCAGTAGTATAGCGGCTGAGATATTCGTGACTGAAGCTTTCTTT
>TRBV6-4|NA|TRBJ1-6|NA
CASSENSFNSPLHF
TGTGCCAGCAGTGAAAACAGTTTTAATTCACCCCTCCACTTT
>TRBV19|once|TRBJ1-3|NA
CASRKTSSGNTIYF
TGTGCCAGTAGGAAAACCAGCTCTGGAAACACCATATATTTT
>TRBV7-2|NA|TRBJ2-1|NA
CASSLGWAYFF
TGTGCCAGCAGCTTAGGTTGGGCATATTTCTTC
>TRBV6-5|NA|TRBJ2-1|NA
CASTPGSAWNEQFF
TGTGCCAGCACCCCGGGGTCAGCGTGGAATGAGCAGTTCTTC
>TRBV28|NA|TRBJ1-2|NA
CASSPGLTNNYGYTF
TGTGCCAGCAGTCCGGGACTGACTAACAACTATGGCTACACCTTC